Following are 26 T cell receptor beta chains from one sample sequenced in a study of shared clonotypes between healthy human individuals. Sequencing used immunoSEQ multiplex PCR; TCRdb keeps in-frame clones, though not all of them. The table lists 470,000 or so clones, 78% of them singletons. The source material was PBMCs. All receptors come from a woman between 40 and 50 years old in good health. Some clones in this sample may be carry-over from other donors' samples.

The chain uses TRBV10-3 and TRBJ1-2; D gene uncertain. Trimming cost V 0 bases and J 4 bases, with 21 bases left between them. This CDR3 is 18 amino acids long. Germline CDR1 and CDR2: ENHRY and SYGVKD. The CDR3 reads CAISESLGLITSGYGYTF. The CDR3 DNA follows: TGTGCCATCAGTGAGTCCCTAGGACTCATTACCTCGGGCTATGGCTACACCTTC.

Points on this clone: The junction does not match germline at one end; this may be a read error. V is TRBV5-6 and J is TRBJ1-2, with D perhaps matching TRBD1 (6 bases). Germline V gives CDR1 SGHDT, CDR2 YYEEEE. The CDR3 has 14 residues. CDR3 protein: CASSREGGNYGYIF. The CDR3 DNA reads as TGTGCCAGCAGCCGGGAGGGGGGGAACTATGGCTACATCTTC.

The J gene is TRBJ2-3, the V gene TRBV7-6, with TRBD1 matching 8 bases. Trimming cost V 5 bases and J 5 bases; bases outside gene matches: 12. The CDR3 sequence is 16 residues long. Germline V CDR1 and CDR2: SGHVS, FNYEAQ. This CDR3 is CASSLSRTGLGDTQYF. CDR3 coding DNA: TGTGCCAGCAGCCTCTCCCGGACAGGGCTGGGAGATACGCAGTATTTT.

About this clone: A much bigger clone sits one base away, suggesting this may be a read error. The sample has other DNA sequences that encode this CDR3 too. The V and J genes are TRBV30 and TRBJ2-7, with a tentative D call TRBD2 (6 bases). The CDR3 has 13 amino acids. CDR1 and CDR2 from the germline V gene are GTSNPN and SVGIG (reference sequence). V gave up 7 bases and J gave up 3 bases, with 16 bases separating them. The CDR3 region is CAFRGSANYEQYF. DNA of the CDR3: TGTGCCTTTCGGGGGAGTGCCAACTACGAGCAGTACTTC.

V is TRBV28 and J is TRBJ2-5; the D call may be TRBD1 or TRBD2 (5 bases each). Looked up from germline, CDR1 is MDHEN and CDR2 is SYDVKM. CDR3 length equals 17 residues. Trimming stripped 8 bases from V and 4 bases from J, with 26 bases between. CDR3 nucleotide sequence: TGTGCCAGCCGTCCCCTTGTTCATGGCATGGGGGTAGAGACCCAGTACTTC. Translated: CASRPLVHGMGVETQYF.

The chain combines TRBV11-2 with TRBJ2-5, with 7 bases matching TRBD2. V shed 4 bases, J shed 5 bases, and the junction held 13 bases outside the gene matches. CDR1 and CDR2 (germline): SGHAT, FQNNGV. This CDR3 has 16 residues. CDR3 DNA: TGTGCCAGCAGCTCCGCTCCTGGAGCGGGAACGGAGACCCAGTACTTC. It codes for CASSSAPGAGTETQYF.

This clone was seen more than once but under ten times. Different DNA sequences within this sample yield the same CDR3. The V gene is TRBV11-2, the J gene TRBJ2-5; 7 bases map to TRBD1. The CDR3 spans 14 residues. CDR1 and CDR2 (germline): SGHAT, FQNNGV. J was trimmed by 2 bases and V by 5 bases; bases with no gene match: 5. The CDR3 is CASSPGGRQETQYF. In nucleotides, the CDR3 is TGTGCCAGCAGCCCAGGGGGTCGGCAAGAGACCCAGTACTTC.

This clone was seen only once. V gene TRBV5-1 combines with J gene TRBJ1-2; 8 bases match TRBD1. Germline trimming cut 4 bases from V and 8 bases from J; bases unmatched to any gene: 19. This CDR3 spans 17 amino acids. Germline lookup yields CDR1 SGHRS and CDR2 YFSETQ. The CDR3 DNA reads as TGCGCCAGCAGCCCCCGTGGCCCGACAGGGGATCGTGGCGGCTACACCTTC. Translation: CASSPRGPTGDRGGYTF.

This clone was seen only once. Given a much more abundant clone one base away, this may be a read error. This sequence joins TRBV27 and TRBJ2-5; the match to TRBD2 covers 13 bases. Germline V gene lookup returns CDR1 MNHEY and CDR2 SMNVEV (reference sequence). V was clipped by 4 bases and J by 2 bases; unmatched bases: 1. This CDR3 contains 15 residues. CDR3: CASSSGLAGQETQYF. The CDR3, as DNA: TGTGCCAGCAGTTCGGGACTAGCGGGACAAGAGACCCAGTACTTC.

The chain couples TRBV30 to TRBJ1-6; D ambiguous. CDR1 is GTSNPN, CDR2 SVGIG, per germline (reference sequence). Trimming pared 3 bases from V and 7 bases from J, leaving 10 bases between. This CDR3 has 13 residues. The CDR3 is CAWRIQVNSPLHF. Here the CDR3 DNA reads TGTGCCTGGAGGATCCAGGTGAATTCACCCCTCCACTTT.

The rearrangement links TRBV5-5 to TRBJ2-1; a weak D match, TRBD1 (6 bases). The germline V gene encodes CDR1 SGHKS and CDR2 YYEKEE (reference sequence). Trimming left V 4 bases short and J 2 bases short, with 13 bases between. CDR3 length: 15 amino acids. The chain's CDR3 is CASSLGDITYNEQFF. CDR3 DNA: TGTGCCAGCAGCCTGGGGGACATTACCTACAATGAGCAGTTCTTC.

The chain carries TRBV5-1 and TRBJ2-3, with TRBD2 identical over 13 bases. The trim removed 3 bases at V and 5 bases at J, leaving 0 bases unmatched. CDR3 size: 14 residues. Germline assignment: CDR1 SGHRS and CDR2 YFSETQ. The CDR3 DNA sequence: TGCGCCAGCAGCTGGACTAGCGGGAGAGATACGCAGTATTTT. Its translation is CASSWTSGRDTQYF.

The chain is built from TRBV30 and TRBJ1-5; TRBD1 is a possible D gene (5 bases). The CDR3 is made up of 14 amino acids. Per germline, CDR1 GTSNPN and CDR2 SVGIG (reference sequence). V shed 0 bases and J shed 7 bases, with 13 bases lying between them. CDR3 loop: CAWSVRRGDQPQHF. CDR3 nucleotides: TGTGCCTGGAGTGTACGAAGAGGGGACCAGCCCCAGCATTTT.

CDR3 DNA sequence: TGTGCCATCAGTGGGGGGATGAGTTCACCGCAACAAACCTATGGCTACACCTTC. The encoded protein is CAISGGMSSPQQTYGYTF. The gene calls are TRBV10-3 and TRBJ1-2; tentative D call: TRBD1 (5 bases). Germline V gene data show CDR1 as ENHRY and CDR2 as SYGVKD. V lost 4 bases to trimming and J lost 4 bases, with 25 bases between them. The CDR3 has 18 amino acids.

About this clone itself: A much larger clone differs from this one at a single base, so this may be a read error. This sample includes further DNA sequences coding for the same CDR3. The rearrangement links TRBV30 to TRBJ2-1; 13 bases match TRBD2. With 0 bases clipped from V and 9 bases from J, the junction kept 5 bases outside the gene matches. The length of the CDR3 is 15 residues. Germline-derived CDR1 and CDR2 are GTSNPN and SVGIG (reference sequence). CDR3 bases: TGTGCCTGGAGTGTACTTGGGACTAGCGGGACTGAGCAGTTCTTC. Translated, it gives CAWSVLGTSGTEQFF.

The rearrangement uses TRBV9 and TRBJ2-1, with 8 positions matching TRBD2. CDR3 size: 16 residues. V was pared by 4 bases and J by 0 bases, with 6 bases of the junction left unmatched. Germline V CDR1 and CDR2: SGDLS, YYNGEE. The CDR3: CASSILAGYSYNEQFF. The CDR3 DNA reads as TGTGCCAGCAGCATTTTAGCGGGATACTCCTACAATGAGCAGTTCTTC.

J is TRBJ1-2 and V is TRBV28, with 8 bases matching TRBD1. The CDR3 covers 14 residues. With 5 bases clipped from V and 3 bases from J, the junction kept 5 bases outside the gene matches. Germline V gene lookup returns CDR1 MDHEN and CDR2 SYDVKM. The DNA of the CDR3 is TGTGCCAGCAGTCCCCTGGACAGGGACTATGGCTACACCTTC. Its translation: CASSPLDRDYGYTF.

The rearrangement uses TRBV6-1 and TRBJ2-2; D remains ambiguous. Trimming took off 2 bases at V and 4 bases at J, with 5 bases between the two ends. The V gene's germline CDR1 is MNHNS and CDR2 SASEGT. This CDR3 region has 13 residues. The CDR3 sequence: CASSEKGTGELFF. In DNA, the CDR3 is TGTGCCAGCAGTGAAAAGGGCACCGGGGAGCTGTTTTTT.

The genes are TRBV19 and TRBJ1-5; D ambiguous. The germline gives CDR1 LNHDA, CDR2 SQIVND (reference sequence). There are 15 residues in the CDR3. Trimming shortened V by 6 bases and J by 0 bases, and 12 bases separated the two germline ends. CDR3 sequence: CASRVSESSNQPQHF. CDR3 nucleotide sequence: TGTGCCAGTAGGGTCAGCGAGAGTAGCAATCAGCCCCAGCATTTT.

The chain joins TRBV27 to TRBJ1-2; a possible D gene is TRBD1 (6 bases). From germline, CDR1 is MNHEY and CDR2 SMNVEV (reference sequence). V lost 6 bases, J lost 7 bases, and 18 bases lay in between. The CDR3 is made up of 14 amino acids. The CDR3 region is CASRRGGAPGGYTF. The CDR3 DNA reads TGTGCCAGCAGGAGGGGGGGCGCACCCGGTGGCTACACCTTC.

The V gene is TRBV18, the J gene TRBJ2-7; 7 nucleotides align to TRBD1. This CDR3 spans 15 amino acids. Germline loops: CDR1 KGHSH, CDR2 LQKENI. The trim removed 3 bases at V and 2 bases at J, leaving 7 bases unmatched. CDR3 sequence reads: CASSPLPGQTYEQYF. CDR3 nucleotide sequence: TGTGCCAGCTCACCCCTTCCGGGACAGACCTACGAGCAGTACTTC.

The chain uses TRBV19 and TRBJ2-1; 7 bases match TRBD1. The CDR3 loop spans 17 amino acids. Germline V lookup: CDR1 LNHDA, CDR2 SQIVND (reference sequence). Losses at the gene ends were 4 bases for V and 3 bases for J; bases not matched to a gene: 12. The chain's CDR3 is CASSRTSGTVSYNEQFF. Written as DNA, the CDR3 is TGTGCCAGTAGTAGAACCTCCGGGACAGTGAGCTACAATGAGCAGTTCTTC.

The J gene is TRBJ2-6, the V gene TRBV19, with D possibly being TRBD2 (5 bases). Germline V gene data show CDR1 as LNHDA and CDR2 as SQIVND (reference sequence). The V end was cut by 10 bases, the J end by 2 bases, with 12 bases between. The CDR3 spans 14 residues. The CDR3 sequence is CATSTGAGANVLTF. CDR3 nucleotides: TGTGCCACCTCCACCGGGGCTGGGGCCAACGTCCTGACTTTC.

The chain employs TRBV4-3 and TRBJ2-5, with D possibly TRBD2 on 6 matching bases. This CDR3 contains 15 residues. Germline V lookup: CDR1 LGHNA, CDR2 YSLEER. V was pared by 1 base and J by 4 bases, with 13 bases between. DNA of the CDR3: TGCGCCAGCAGCCAAGGGGACTCCCGGGTAGAGACCCAGTACTTC. It encodes CASSQGDSRVETQYF.

This CDR3 reads CASRIAGGSTDTQYF. For the CDR3, the DNA is TGTGCCAGCAGAATAGCGGGAGGGAGCACAGATACGCAGTATTTT. The V gene is TRBV7-3, the J gene TRBJ2-3; 11 bases fit TRBD2. The CDR3 runs 15 residues. The germline V gene encodes CDR1 SGHTA and CDR2 FQGTGA. V shed 6 bases and J 0 bases; nucleotides not matched to a gene: 2.

The chain links TRBV25-1 to TRBJ1-2; D uncertain. The CDR3 has 14 amino acids. Germline values: CDR1 MGHDK, CDR2 SYGVNS. V gave up 5 bases and J gave up 3 bases, with 13 bases separating them. CDR3 sequence reads: CASSLRTQDYGYTF. Written as DNA, the CDR3 is TGTGCCAGCAGTCTACGGACCCAGGACTATGGCTACACCTTC.